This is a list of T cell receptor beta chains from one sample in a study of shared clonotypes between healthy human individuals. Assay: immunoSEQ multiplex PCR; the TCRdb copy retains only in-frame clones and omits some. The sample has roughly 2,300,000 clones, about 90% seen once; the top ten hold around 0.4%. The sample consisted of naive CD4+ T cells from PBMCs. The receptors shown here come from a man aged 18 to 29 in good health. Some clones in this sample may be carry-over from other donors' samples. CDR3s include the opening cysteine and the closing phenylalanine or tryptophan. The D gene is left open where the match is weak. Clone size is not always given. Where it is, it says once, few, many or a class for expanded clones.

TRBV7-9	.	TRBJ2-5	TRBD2	CASSPSLAGVETQYF	TGTGCCAGCAGCCCGTCACTAGCGGGAGTGGAGACCCAGTACTTC
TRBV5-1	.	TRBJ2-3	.	CASSIRDTSDTQYF	TGCGCCAGCAGCATCAGAGACACCTCCGATACGCAGTATTTT
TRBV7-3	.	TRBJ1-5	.	CASSLTSGNGQPQHF	TGTGCCAGCAGCTTAACGTCAGGGAATGGGCAGCCCCAGCATTTT
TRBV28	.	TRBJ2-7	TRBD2	CASRGTSGPSYEQYF	TGTGCCAGCAGGGGGACTAGCGGACCTTCCTACGAGCAGTACTTC
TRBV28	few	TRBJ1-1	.	CASSLIRRNTEAFF	TGTGCCAGCAGTTTAATACGGAGGAACACTGAAGCTTTCTTT
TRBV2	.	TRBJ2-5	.	CASSEGSTGKYF	TGTGCCAGCAGTGAAGGGTCAACAGGGAAGTACTTC
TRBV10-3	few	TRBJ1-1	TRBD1	CAIRDRDTEAFF	TGTGCCATCAGGGACAGGGACACTGAAGCTTTCTTT
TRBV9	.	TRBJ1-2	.	CASSVGLANYGYTF	TGTGCCAGCAGCGTAGGGCTGGCCAACTATGGCTACACCTTC
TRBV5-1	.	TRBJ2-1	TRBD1	CASSLGQGQSLNEQFF	TGCGCCAGCAGCTTGGGACAGGGTCAATCCCTGAATGAGCAGTTCTTC
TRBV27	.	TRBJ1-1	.	CASSFQGLATEAFF	TGTGCCAGCAGTTTCCAGGGTTTGGCCACTGAAGCTTTCTTT
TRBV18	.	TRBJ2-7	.	CASSPVDGALEQYF	TGTGCCAGCTCACCAGTAGATGGGGCATTGGAGCAGTACTTC
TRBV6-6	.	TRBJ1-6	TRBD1	CASSRDRGASPLHF	TGTGCCAGCAGTAGGGACAGGGGGGCATCACCCCTCCACTTT
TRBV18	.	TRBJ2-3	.	CASSPSRDTQYF	TGTGCCAGCTCACCAAGCAGGGATACGCAGTATTTT
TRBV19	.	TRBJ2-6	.	CATALWSSGANVLTF	TGTGCCACTGCCCTATGGAGCTCTGGGGCCAACGTCCTGACTTTC
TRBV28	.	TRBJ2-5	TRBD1	CASTFEGQGIRRYF	TGTGCCAGCACCTTCGAGGGACAGGGAATCCGTAGATACTTC
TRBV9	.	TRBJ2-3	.	CASSALGSRTDTQYF	TGTGCCAGCAGCGCCCTCGGGAGTAGGACAGATACGCAGTATTTT
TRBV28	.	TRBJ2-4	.	CASSLGAVNGRNIQYF	TGTGCCAGCAGTTTAGGGGCAGTCAACGGGAGAAACATTCAGTACTTC
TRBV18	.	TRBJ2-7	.	CASSPPVQGGYEQYF	TGTGCCAGCTCACCACCGGTGCAGGGGGGGTACGAGCAGTACTTC
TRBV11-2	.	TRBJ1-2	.	CASSPTGTGYTF	TGTGCCAGCAGCCCAACAGGGACCGGCTACACCTTC
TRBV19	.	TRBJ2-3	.	CASSIRAGTSTDTQYF	TGTGCCAGTAGTATCCGGGCGGGTACTAGCACAGATACGCAGTATTTT
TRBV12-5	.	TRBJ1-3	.	CASGLLGGNTIYF	TGTGCTAGTGGTTTGCTGGGTGGAAACACCATATATTTT
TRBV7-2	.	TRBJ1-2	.	CASSLDGQALYGYTF	TGTGCCAGCAGCTTAGATGGGCAGGCGCTCTATGGCTACACCTTC
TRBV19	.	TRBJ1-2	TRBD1	CASRHLPQGKAYGYTF	TGTGCCAGTAGACACCTCCCACAGGGGAAGGCCTATGGCTACACCTTC
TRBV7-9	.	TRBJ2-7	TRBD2	CASSLTSGSYEQYF	TGTGCCAGCAGCCTGACTAGCGGCTCCTACGAGCAGTACTTC
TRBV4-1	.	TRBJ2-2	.	CASSQPTGNTGELFF	TGCGCCAGCAGCCAACCAACAGGGAACACCGGGGAGCTGTTTTTT
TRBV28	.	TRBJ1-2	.	CASSSSGLGLIGGYTF	TGTGCCAGCAGTTCCTCGGGGTTGGGTTTGATTGGCGGCTACACCTTC
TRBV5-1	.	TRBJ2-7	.	CASSFSWTPTYEQYF	TGCGCCAGCAGCTTCTCATGGACACCCACCTACGAGCAGTACTTC
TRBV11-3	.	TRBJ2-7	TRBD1	CASSRGQGNSYEQYF	TGTGCCAGCAGCCGCGGACAGGGAAACTCCTACGAGCAGTACTTC
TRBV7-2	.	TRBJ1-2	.	CASSLEYPPGGYTF	TGTGCCAGCAGCTTAGAGTACCCCCCCGGTGGCTACACCTTC
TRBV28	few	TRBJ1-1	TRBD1	CASSTGGTEAFF	TGTGCCAGCAGCACAGGGGGAACTGAAGCTTTCTTT
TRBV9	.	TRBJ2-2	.	CASSVHAGELFF	TGTGCCAGCAGCGTCCACGCGGGGGAGCTGTTTTTT
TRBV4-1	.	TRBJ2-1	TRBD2	CASSPTSGNYNEQFF	TGCGCCAGCAGTCCAACTAGCGGGAACTACAATGAGCAGTTCTTC
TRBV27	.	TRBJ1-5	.	CASSGPTGPNQPQHF	TGTGCCAGTTCAGGCCCGACAGGCCCCAATCAGCCCCAGCATTTT
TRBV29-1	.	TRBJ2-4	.	CSVEAGAIQYF	TGCAGCGTCGAGGCGGGGGCCATTCAGTACTTC
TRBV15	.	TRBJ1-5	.	CATSRDLGSGRQPQHF	TGTGCCACCAGCAGAGATCTCGGCTCGGGGAGGCAGCCCCAGCATTTT
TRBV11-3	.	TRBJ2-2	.	CASSLSLGLSTLTGELFF	TGTGCCAGCAGCTTAAGCCTCGGCCTTAGTACCCTCACCGGGGAGCTGTTTTTT
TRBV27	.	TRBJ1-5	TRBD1	CASSSDRGRNQPQHF	TGTGCCAGCAGCTCGGACAGGGGAAGAAATCAGCCCCAGCATTTT
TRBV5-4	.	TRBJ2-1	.	CASSFTGSYNEQFF	TGTGCCAGCAGCTTCACGGGATCATACAATGAGCAGTTCTTC
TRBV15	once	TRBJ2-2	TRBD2	CATSRGLSSGSGELFF	TGTGCCACCAGCAGAGGGCTTTCTAGCGGGTCCGGGGAGCTGTTTTTT
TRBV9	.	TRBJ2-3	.	CASSVGRSTDTQYF	TGTGCCAGCAGCGTCGGGAGAAGCACAGATACGCAGTATTTT
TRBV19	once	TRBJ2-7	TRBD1	CASSLDETGAYEQYF	TGTGCCAGTAGCCTGGACGAGACAGGGGCCTACGAGCAGTACTTC
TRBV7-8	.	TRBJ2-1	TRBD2	CASSLASGTSGRVFRGNEQFF	TGTGCCAGCAGCTTAGCTTCCGGGACTAGCGGGAGGGTATTTCGGGGCAATGAGCAGTTCTTC
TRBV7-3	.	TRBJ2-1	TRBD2	CASSPVAGGSRVNEQFF	TGTGCCAGCAGCCCTGTGGCGGGCGGGAGTAGAGTCAATGAGCAGTTCTTC
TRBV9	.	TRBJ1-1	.	CASSPGTQNTEAFF	TGTGCCAGCAGCCCCGGAACACAGAACACTGAAGCTTTCTTT
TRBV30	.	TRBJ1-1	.	CAWSVSRGTEAFF	TGTGCCTGGAGTGTAAGCCGTGGCACTGAAGCTTTCTTT
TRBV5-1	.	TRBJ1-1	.	CASSPVQMNTEAFF	TGCGCCAGCAGCCCAGTACAGATGAACACTGAAGCTTTCTTT
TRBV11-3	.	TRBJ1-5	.	CASILRPGPEYSNQPQHF	TGTGCCAGCATACTGCGTCCGGGACCCGAATATAGCAATCAGCCCCAGCATTTT
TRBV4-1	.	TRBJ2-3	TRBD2	CASSPRLAVVGATDTQYF	TGCGCCAGCAGCCCCAGACTAGCGGTTGTTGGGGCCACAGATACGCAGTATTTT
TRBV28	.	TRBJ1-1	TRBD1	CASSFSLGQEEAFF	TGTGCCAGCAGTTTTTCTCTTGGACAGGAAGAAGCTTTCTTT
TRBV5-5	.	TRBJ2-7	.	CASSLTSGYEQYF	TGTGCCAGCAGTTTGACTAGTGGCTACGAGCAGTACTTC
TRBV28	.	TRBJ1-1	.	CATQGNPYTEAFF	TGTGCCACCCAAGGAAACCCGTACACTGAAGCTTTCTTT
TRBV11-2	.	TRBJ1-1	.	CASSSRLGVGGLEAFF	TGTGCCAGCAGCTCTCGATTAGGGGTTGGGGGGCTTGAAGCTTTCTTT
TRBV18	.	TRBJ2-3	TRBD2	CASSPRTAGGPTDTQYF	TGTGCCAGCTCACCCCGGACGGCGGGAGGGCCCACAGATACGCAGTATTTT